The T cell receptor beta chain described here comes from a study of CD8 T cells in Susac syndrome. Overall study: Within the group of sequenced Susac syndrome patients, six had active disease and about eight were in remission. Overall study findings and caveats: The number of individuals included in the study's TCR sequencing and HLA analysis was acknowledged as relatively small.

Turning to this clonotype: The antigen remains unidentified.

Per germline, CDR1 LNHDA and CDR2 SQIVND (reference sequence). Trimming took 0 bases from V and 15 from J, leaving 9 bases between them. The CDR3 sequence is 11 residues long. cDNA came from about 0.51 to 1 ug RNA primed by random hexamers. TCRdb called the immunoSEQ multiplex PCR reads again in MiXCR, with one record for every CDR3 protein. The table records approximately 190,000 distinct CDR3 sequences, around 90% of them present only once. Specimen: CD4+ T cells from PBMCs. This TCR derives from a human donor with Susac syndrome. The chain links TRBV19 to TRBJ2-1; D is unclear. The CDR3 loop reads CASSIDRRVFF. CDR3 bases: TGTGCCAGTAGTATAGATCGTAGGGTGTTCTTC.